This T cell receptor beta chain was recorded in a study of breast tumors, draining lymph nodes, adjacent tissues. The study's findings and limits: Compared with lymph nodes, tumors were less diverse; compared with nontumor tissue, more. Luminal-like breast cancer showed significantly greater tumor-nontumor repertoire similarity than basal-like breast cancer did.

A remark on this clonotype: What it binds is unknown.

TCRdb reprocessed the multiplex PCR reads via MiXCR and lists one record per CDR3 protein. The table records 17,000 or so distinct CDR3 sequences, 45% of them present only once. CDR1 is LGHDT, CDR2 YNNKEL, per germline (reference sequence). This CDR3 has 12 amino acids. V was cut by 8 bases and J by 4 bases, with 11 bases left in between. The receptor was isolated from a female donor with breast cancer. Some clones in this sample may be carry-over from other donors' samples. The gene calls are TRBV3-1 and TRBJ1-1; no definite D call. Input material: tumor-adjacent breast tissue. CDR3 in DNA: TGTGCCAGCGGATTGAGCGTCACTGAAGCTTTCTTT. Encoded protein: CASGLSVTEAFF.